This T cell receptor beta chain was documented in a study of shared clonotypes between healthy human individuals. Whole-study results and caveats: Clonotype sharing across a few donors was observed for roughly 5% of naive CD4 clonotypes.

Original analysis: ImmunoSEQ output lacked quality scores and full-length reads, limiting matched filtering. The repertoire was sequenced with immunoSEQ multiplex PCR; TCRdb's copy has only in-frame clones and lacks some. The V and J calls and the clone size are those of that table, but D and trimming were determined from the DNA. The sample lists millions of clones, more than 80% occurring once. Per the germline V gene, CDR1 is SGHDT and CDR2 is YYEEEE. Trimming stripped 1 base from V and 10 bases from J, with 29 bases between. This CDR3 has 18 amino acids. In regard to this clone: Its antigen is undetermined.

The study drew its donors from healthy HIV-negative adults without recent acute infections or vaccinations. A split of CD4+ cells into CD45RA+ naive and CD45RA-negative memory subsets was performed. The sample consisted of naive CD4+ T cells sorted from blood. Sample subset: CD45RA+ positively selected. This receptor was obtained from a man younger than 35 in good health. This chain links TRBV5-6 with TRBJ1-1, with unresolved D. The CDR3 coding sequence is TGTGCCAGCAGCTTGACACCCTTTTTCTCTGGGGAGTTGGATGCAGCTTTCTTT. This translates into CASSLTPFFSGELDAAFF.